This T cell receptor (beta chain) was retrieved from a study of cytomegalovirus exposure and HLA in healthy donors (dated by TCRdb to the late 2010s). About the full investigation: According to an earlier analysis of several hundred of the donors, about 179 million T cells yielded some 120 million unique TCR beta sequences and 250 to 350 Gb of sequence data. The later analysis used no new phenotypic data to find candidate immune exposures, relying instead on TCR beta sequences and their occurrence across donors. The study aimed to test whether signatures of past pathogen exposure could be identified by cataloging public T cell receptors. Using immunosequencing, the study profiled T cell repertoires from fewer than 850 subjects and related those repertoires to cytomegalovirus serostatus. The study combined high-throughput TCR immunosequencing, statistical association of individual TCRs with disease status, and machine learning to predict cytomegalovirus infection status. An early release covering 550 to 700 HLA-typed donors comprised approximately 300 gigabases of sequencing data and roughly 85 million unique TCR sequences. All discovery cohort repertoires had been generated using a single sequencing platform. Among the roughly 400 genotyped donors, under 90% belonged to the genetic ancestry cluster associated with self-reported Caucasian donors. Donor age, sex, ethnicity and CMV serostatus were collected together with the repertoire data. Genome-wide SNP genotypes for about 60% of the roughly 700 donors were used in a later genetic analysis, which treated that subset as a discovery cohort. Both class I and class II loci were covered by HLA typing, at four-digit resolution. Along with the approximately 650-subject first cohort, a separate validation cohort of roughly 110 different subjects was used. Typing coverage varied by locus: roughly 629-630 donors for A, B, C, DRB1 and DQB1; roughly 560 for DQA1; some 610 for DPA1; some 470 for DPB1. An earlier analysis of some 500 of the donors applied high-throughput TCR beta sequencing to assess whether each TCR beta V gene segment acted as functional or pseudogenic. On average, around 240,000 unique TCR beta nucleotide sequences were sequenced per donor among fewer than 500 genotyped donors of the cohort, with 15% to 20% of those sequences being non-productive. Because of strong linkage in the cohort, roughly five DR-DQ haplotypes were treated as single units for association and clustering. A later analysis re-examined previously published TCR beta repertoires from more than 600 donors and added high-resolution HLA genotyping to investigate patterns of TCR occurrence.

The library was obtained by the immunoSEQ multiplex PCR assay. For the multiplex PCR, a mixture combining 60 forward primers for TCR Vbeta segments and 13 reverse primers for TCR Jbeta segments was used. The CDR3 region of rearranged TCR beta genes was amplified from genomic DNA by a multiplex PCR assay. Amplified TCR beta libraries were sequenced as 87-base-pair reads on the Illumina HiSeq System. The authors processed their data as follows. In a later analysis, tens of millions of unique TCR beta chains were counted across the 650 to 700 repertoires, and roughly 11 million of these chains were shared by at least two donors. A nearest-neighbor algorithm error-corrected the raw reads and collapsed the reads into unique sequences, merging closely related sequences to remove PCR and sequencing errors. CDR3 sequences were aligned to IMGT reference sequences to assign V, D and J gene segments. For a sequence to be retained, a match of at least six nucleotides to both a V gene segment and a J gene segment was required. A rearrangement was called productive if the CDR3 had no stop codons and remained in frame with V and J, and every other rearrangement was called non-productive. Following IMGT convention, CDR3 was defined as the stretch from the second conserved V-encoded cysteine up to the conserved J-encoded phenylalanine. The earlier analysis of roughly 590 of the donors excluded any sequence lacking an unambiguous match to a single V gene segment. In an earlier analysis of 450 to 700 of the donors, V segments were called functional above 56.7% productive rearrangements and were called segregating when the between-donor standard deviation exceeded 5%. A statistical classification framework was built for diagnosing cytomegalovirus status from the catalog of TCR beta chain sequences. A later analysis assigned V and J genes by comparing TCR nucleotide sequences with IMGT/GENE-DB human TR gene sequences. Using the TCRdist pipeline, a later analysis assigned CDR3 sequences along with most-parsimonious VDJ recombination scenarios. A later analysis defined each TCR beta chain by its CDR3 amino acid sequence plus V-gene family, and excluded reads lacking a unique V-gene family. As a way to deal with suspected cross-contamination and a sequencing artifact, a later analysis dropped under 600 nucleotide sequences that were highly shared and had low generation probability. For each public chain, a later analysis derived a clonal expansion index from normalized ranks of inferred template counts within each repertoire. A later analysis computed generation probabilities with a VDJ recombination model fitted to out-of-frame rearrangements, and checked the results against IGoR. A later analysis scored TCR-TCR, TCR-HLA and TCR-CMV co-occurrence with hypergeometric tests, applying a repertoire-size bias correction to TCR pairs. To estimate false discovery rates, a later analysis permuted the HLA or CMV assignments 20 times. In a later analysis, co-occurring TCRs were grouped using DBSCAN, and TCRdist sequence similarity was added for clustering within HLA-allele-positive subsets. Co-occurrence clustering excluded repertoires with fewer than 30,000 or more than 120,000 public chains, plus five with anomalous nucleotide sharing. As stored in TCRdb, this immuneACCESS dataset retains in-frame rearrangements with V and J assigned. A fraction of the clones does not appear; measured against another copy, unresolved V genes explain less than half of the discrepancy, and the remainder lacks a known reason. That table supplies the V and J calls and clone size; D and trimming were determined from the DNA. Recorded for this sample are 85,000 to 110,000 clones; 79% of them occurred a single time. Of the sample, approximately 3.8% falls within the top ten clones.

Overall results and qualifications from the work: Sequencing depth was assumed to be roughly uniform across donors in the presence/absence analyses, though that assumption may not hold. Linkage disequilibrium might explain the correlated functional status among segregating V segments, but an unknown experimental factor could not be excluded. A cluster of highly shared sequence variants was judged likely to be a technical artifact of the sequencing pipeline. Strong co-occurrence of HLA alleles, especially DR and DQ, made assigning TCR associations to individual alleles difficult. According to a later analysis, TCR association rates differed among HLA loci, with DRB1 alleles showing the most associated TCRs and HLA-C alleles showing the fewest. Only TCR beta chains were sequenced in this cohort, and the absence of alpha or paired-chain data limited detectable features. A later analysis reported that several top co-occurrence clusters appeared linked to parvovirus B19, influenza, CMV and Epstein-Barr virus. In a later analysis, HLA-associated TCR beta chains showed more clonal expansion and lower generation probabilities than non-associated chains that were equally common. At a false discovery rate of 0.05, a later analysis linked roughly 17,000 TCR beta sequences to specific HLA alleles. Approximately 18 rarely observed V segments, including chromosome 9 orphons, were excluded from the earlier analysis of approximately 500 of the donors because counts were too low. A later genetic analysis associated a missense DCLRE1C variant with V-gene and J-gene trimming of TCR beta chains, and an independent cohort replicated the association. Some IMGT-functional V segments, including TRBV6-2 and TRBV6-3, could not be distinguished by the 87-base-pair reads and were therefore excluded. While some public TCRs were present in many individuals, most TCR sequences turned up only very rarely across donors. For the cohort, immune exposure information was limited to CMV serostatus. HLA typing was unavailable for some donors at each locus, so association tests used only the typed subset. In a later genetic analysis, fewer N-insertions in productive TCRs were reported among donors in an Asian-associated ancestry cluster than the roughly 700-donor mean. It was suggested by the authors that the approach could potentially be generalized to other disease states and immunological phenotypes. A further reported finding was that TCR beta sequences accurately predicted the HLA-A and HLA-B alleles for most subjects in the first cohort. The classifier was reported to diagnose cytomegalovirus status with high specificity and sensitivity in both the original cohort and the validation cohort. In a later analysis, most CMV-associated TCR beta chains were found to appear HLA-restricted, with HLA associations seemingly driven largely by CMV exposure. In vitro tests confirmed that a few of the cytomegalovirus-associated TCR beta chains recognize cytomegalovirus antigens. In an earlier analysis of around 600 of the donors, most TCR beta V segments were observed in productive rearrangements about 87% or about 30% of the time, broadly matching IMGT annotations. The study listed 150 to 200 TCR beta chains as associated with cytomegalovirus.

The V and J ends are trimmed by 0 bases and 8 bases, leaving 10 bases between them. Spanning cysteine to phenylalanine, the CDR3 consists of 13 amino acids. Only the CDR3 portion is preserved as DNA: 39 bases, with reading frame beginning at the first base. The germline V gene (reference sequence) gives CDR1 as MNHEY and CDR2 as SMNVEV. The cohort comprised some 680 healthy bone marrow donors. At the time of sampling, all cohort members were nominally healthy, though unrecorded immune exposures were likely present. The donor tested CMV seropositive and was one of the 289 seropositive cohort members. A peripheral blood sample was collected from each donor, and TCR beta sequencing was performed on peripheral blood mononuclear cells. Genomic DNA was extracted from the blood cell samples with the Qiagen DNeasy Blood Extraction Kit. A note on this clone: It has no known antigen specificity. Base qualities were left out, and no much larger clone turns up one base away.

The TCR sequence derives from a man between 45 and 60 years old in good health and CMV-seropositive. Sequencing was carried out using PBMCs. The chain couples TRBV27 to TRBJ1-2, with the D gene too uncertain to name. The sequence in DNA is TGTGCCAGCAGTTTATCGGGAGATGGAGGCTACACCTTC. It translates as CASSLSGDGGYTF.